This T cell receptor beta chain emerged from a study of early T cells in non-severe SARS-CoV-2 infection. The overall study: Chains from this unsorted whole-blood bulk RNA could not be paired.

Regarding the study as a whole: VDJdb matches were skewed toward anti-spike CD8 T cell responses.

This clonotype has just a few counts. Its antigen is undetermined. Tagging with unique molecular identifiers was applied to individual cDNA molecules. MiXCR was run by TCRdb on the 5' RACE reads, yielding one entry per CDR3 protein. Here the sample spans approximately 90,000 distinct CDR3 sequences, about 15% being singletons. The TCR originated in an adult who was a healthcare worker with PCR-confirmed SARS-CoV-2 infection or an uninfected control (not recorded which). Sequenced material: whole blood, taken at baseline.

The CDR3: CASSLALGRPYEQYF. CDR3 sequence (DNA): TGTGCCAGCAGCTTAGCCCTGGGACGGCCCTACGAGCAGTACTTC. The genes are TRBV7-9 and TRBJ2-7; D assignment may be TRBD1 or TRBD2 (5 bases each). V lost 0 bases and J lost 2, with 11 bases in between. The CDR3 loop spans 15 amino acids. Germline CDR1 and CDR2: SEHNR and FQNEAQ (reference sequence).